This record looks at one TCR beta chain sequence and its context. Its antigen is still unknown. The CDR3 is 14 residues long. The germline gives CDR1 MNHEY, CDR2 SMNVEV (reference sequence). The ends were cut back, 4 bases at V and 11 bases at J, with 17 bases in the middle. The data belong to a study of cytomegalovirus exposure and HLA in healthy donors. Overall study results and limits: No immune exposure information besides CMV serostatus was available.

The primer mix had 60 Vbeta and 13 Jbeta primers. Sequencing was performed with immunoSEQ multiplex PCR; in TCRdb, only in-frame clones are kept and a portion is missing. The sample holds around 140,000 clones, 65% to 85% seen once. This receptor was obtained from a woman aged 18 to 35 in good health and CMV-seronegative. Sequenced material: PBMCs. The chain combines TRBV27 with TRBJ1-4, with D maybe TRBD1 (6 bases). The CDR3 sequence is CASSSRDITGKLFF. CDR3 nucleotides: TGTGCCAGCAGTTCCAGGGACATTACGGGGAAACTGTTTTTT.